One sample yielded the 23 T cell receptor beta chains listed below, sequenced in a study of a mutant IDH1 vaccine in newly diagnosed glioma. This table comes from immunoSEQ multiplex PCR, and its TCRdb copy is limited to in-frame clones, with some not included. Found here are 110,000 or so clones, about 90% of them singletons; the top ten hold more than 0.55%. These receptors lack a known antigen. Noted time point: week 11, during vaccination. With topical imiquimod, each dose of the vaccine consisted of 300 ug of mutant IDH1 20-mer peptide. Sample: PBMCs, taken from a glioma patient whose treatment included an IDH1 peptide vaccine. All receptors come from a woman in her 50s with glioma.

The V and J genes are TRBV5-6 and TRBJ1-3, with a possible D match to TRBD1 (6 bases). This CDR3 is built from 16 residues. Per germline, CDR1 SGHDT and CDR2 YYEEEE. V was cut by 2 bases and J by 2 bases, with 14 bases left in between. The CDR3 nucleotides read TGTGCCAGCAGCTTAGGTGGAGGGGGAACTGGAAACACCATATATTTT. This sequence encodes CASSLGGGGTGNTIYF.

There are a few counts of this clone. The chain carries TRBV7-9 and TRBJ1-5; D ambiguous. The CDR3 spans 14 residues. Germline loops: CDR1 SEHNR, CDR2 FQNEAQ (reference sequence). V lost 3 bases and J lost 2, with 8 bases in between. The CDR3 DNA reads as TGTGCCAGCAGCTTGGGTGGACGCAATCAGCCCCAGCATTTT. Translation gives CASSLGGRNQPQHF.

This chain connects TRBV5-1 to TRBJ2-5; TRBD1 matches 10 bases. Germline CDR1 is SGHRS and CDR2 is YFSETQ. This CDR3 spans 16 amino acids. Germline trimming cut 3 bases from V and 5 bases from J; bases unmatched to any gene: 10. The CDR3 nucleotides read TGCGCCAGCAGCTGGATAGGGGACAGGGGAGGGGAGACCCAGTACTTC. Translated: CASSWIGDRGGETQYF.

CDR3: CASSLAYFEQFF. The CDR3, as DNA: TGTGCCAGCAGCTTAGCTTACTTTGAGCAGTTCTTC. This sequence joins TRBV7-2 and TRBJ2-1, with D unresolved. Germline assignment: CDR1 SGHTA and CDR2 FQGNSA. Trimming took 0 bases from V and 9 from J, leaving 6 bases between them. The CDR3 length is 12 residues.

CDR3 protein: CASTHGGQGNYGYTF. The CDR3 region has the DNA TGTGCCAGCACCCACGGGGGACAGGGGAACTATGGCTACACCTTC. The rearrangement links TRBV6-5 to TRBJ1-2; 10 nucleotides match TRBD1. V lost 7 bases to trimming and J lost 2 bases; unmatched junction nucleotides: 7. Germline CDR1 reads MNHEY; CDR2 reads SVGAGI. This CDR3 has 15 residues.

The chain has TRBV7-9 and TRBJ1-1, with D maybe TRBD1 (5 bases). Trimming took 1 base from V and 1 from J, leaving 22 bases between them. This CDR3 has 19 amino acids. Germline lookup yields CDR1 SEHNR and CDR2 FQNEAQ (reference sequence). The DNA for the CDR3 is TGTGCCAGCAGCTTAGGAAGGCCCATTGTGGGGCTACAGAACACTGAAGCTTTCTTT. Encoded protein: CASSLGRPIVGLQNTEAFF.

This rearrangement joins TRBV15 to TRBJ2-3; D is ambiguous. Deletions cut 0 bases from V and 5 bases from J, with 9 bases between. CDR3 size: 14 residues. The germline V gene encodes CDR1 LNHNV and CDR2 YYDKDF (reference sequence). The CDR3 is CATSRDRTVDTQYF. The CDR3 coding sequence is TGTGCCACCAGCAGAGACCGGACCGTAGATACGCAGTATTTT.

The CDR3 nucleotides are TGTGCCAGCAGTCTCCGACAGGGCTCCTACGAGCAGTACTTC. This codes for CASSLRQGSYEQYF. The chain couples TRBV6-5 to TRBJ2-7; 7 bases are a match to TRBD1. The germline V gene encodes CDR1 MNHEY and CDR2 SVGAGI. This CDR3 spans 14 amino acids. V lost 5 bases and J lost 0; bases outside the gene matches: 4.

This clone has a single count. The rearrangement links TRBV11-2 to TRBJ2-3; tentatively, D is TRBD1 or TRBD2 (5 bases each). V was trimmed by 5 bases and J by 2 bases, leaving 14 bases between them. The CDR3 is made up of 15 amino acids. The germline V gene encodes CDR1 SGHAT and CDR2 FQNNGV. In DNA form, the CDR3 reads TGTGCCAGCAGCCAACTCGGGACGGACACAGATACGCAGTATTTT. This encodes CASSQLGTDTDTQYF.

Here the CDR3 reads CASRLPGGAKRDTIYF. The CDR3 DNA reads as TGTGCCAGCAGACTCCCAGGGGGCGCAAAGCGGGACACCATATATTTT. The chain recombines TRBV5-8 with TRBJ1-3; TRBD1 matches at 8 bases. The CDR3 runs to 16 residues. Looked up from germline, CDR1 is SGHTS and CDR2 is YDEGEE. J gave up 8 bases and V 5 bases, and 15 bases lay outside the gene matches.

This chain links TRBV19 with TRBJ1-5; D gene unclear. Trimming took 5 bases from V and 2 from J, leaving 16 bases between them. The CDR3 totals 16 residues. Germline CDR1 and CDR2: LNHDA and SQIVND (reference sequence). The CDR3 sequence is CASSPETWGGNQPQHF. In DNA, the CDR3 is TGTGCCAGTAGTCCAGAAACTTGGGGAGGCAATCAGCCCCAGCATTTT.

This clone showed up just a few times. CDR3 in amino acids: CASSGGTGTMNTEAFF. In nucleotides, the CDR3 is TGTGCCAGCAGCGGAGGGACAGGGACCATGAACACTGAAGCTTTCTTT. The genes are TRBV5-5 and TRBJ1-1; 9 bases map to TRBD1. V dropped 4 bases and J dropped 0; count of bases not matched to a gene: 7. Germline V gene data show CDR1 as SGHKS and CDR2 as YYEKEE (reference sequence). CDR3 length: 16 amino acids.

This clone was counted between two and nine times. V is TRBV12-2 and J is TRBJ1-1. TRBV12-2 has pseudogene status. This CDR3 has 14 amino acids. CDR3 in DNA: TGTGCAAGTCGCCCGCGGGAGATGAACACTGAAGCTTTCTTT. Protein: CASRPREMNTEAFF.

The chain combines TRBV30 with TRBJ1-5, with TRBD1 matching over 7 bases. CDR3 size: 16 residues. From germline, CDR1 is GTSNPN and CDR2 SVGIG (reference sequence). Trimming at V came to 1 base and at J to 2 bases, leaving 8 bases not matched to a gene. CDR3 amino acids: CAWSASGGGRNQPQHF. In DNA, the CDR3 is TGTGCCTGGAGTGCCTCAGGGGGGGGGCGCAATCAGCCCCAGCATTTT.

The rearrangement links TRBV28 to TRBJ2-7, with 9 positions matching TRBD1. V trimming: 10 bases; J trimming: 2 bases; junction bases outside the gene matches: 6. The V gene's germline CDR1 is MDHEN and CDR2 SYDVKM. The CDR3 extends over 13 amino acids. The CDR3 reads CANPGTGPYEQYF. CDR3 DNA: TGTGCCAATCCCGGGACAGGGCCCTACGAGCAGTACTTC. The full variable domain, completed using reference TRBV28 and TRBJ2-7, is DVKVTQSSRYLVKRTGEKVFLECVQDMDHENMFWYRQDPGLGLRLIYFSYDVKMKEKGDIPEGYSVSREKKERFSLILESASTNQTSMYLCANPGTGPYEQYFGPGTRLTVT.

J is TRBJ2-1 and V is TRBV7-3, with 13 nucleotides matching TRBD2. CDR3 length equals 15 residues. J was trimmed by 9 bases and V by 4 bases; bases with no gene match: 6. CDR1 is SGHTA and CDR2 is FQGTGA in the germline V gene. CDR3 nucleotides: TGTGCCAGCAGCTCAGGACTAGCGGGAGCTGGTGAGCAGTTCTTC. Translating it yields CASSSGLAGAGEQFF.

The gene calls are TRBV10-3 and TRBJ2-3, with TRBD1 matching 8 bases. The CDR3 is 15 amino acids. Germline CDR1 ENHRY, CDR2 SYGVKD. V gave up 3 bases and J gave up 3 bases; unmatched junction bases: 5. CDR3 residues: CAISDITGGTDTQYF. CDR3 nucleotide sequence: TGTGCCATCAGTGATATAACAGGGGGAACAGATACGCAGTATTTT.

V is TRBV9 and J is TRBJ2-7, with 10 bases matching TRBD2. This CDR3 is built from 20 residues. Germline lookup yields CDR1 SGDLS and CDR2 YYNGEE. V lost 4 bases, J lost 0 bases, and 19 bases stayed unmatched. As DNA, the CDR3 is TGTGCCAGCAGCCCCCTACCTTCGACTAAGCGGGAGGGAGGCTCCTACGAGCAGTACTTC. Translation: CASSPLPSTKREGGSYEQYF.

The rearrangement uses TRBV5-1 and TRBJ2-3, with 7 nucleotides matching TRBD1. J lost 6 bases, V lost 1 base, and 11 bases had no gene match. The CDR3 totals 16 residues. The germline gives CDR1 SGHRS, CDR2 YFSETQ. Here the CDR3 reads CASSLRQGHRGDTQYF. The CDR3 bases are TGCGCCAGCAGCTTGCGACAGGGACACCGCGGGGATACGCAGTATTTT.

The chain couples TRBV19 to TRBJ1-1, with 8 bases that match TRBD1. There are 13 residues in the CDR3. In germline, CDR1 is LNHDA, CDR2 SQIVND (reference sequence). The V segment lost 6 bases and the J segment 6 bases; nucleotides outside the gene matches: 6. The chain's CDR3 is CASRTEQGAEAFF. CDR3 nucleotide sequence: TGTGCCAGTAGAACCGAACAGGGGGCTGAAGCTTTCTTT.

The chain links TRBV7-6 to TRBJ1-5, with 7 bases aligning to TRBD1. The CDR3 contains 14 residues. CDR1 SGHVS and CDR2 FNYEAQ come from the germline V gene. V trimming: 5 bases; J trimming: 6 bases; junction bases outside the gene matches: 7. CDR3 DNA sequence: TGTGCCAGCAGCCTACTCGACAGGGCTCAGCCCCAGCATTTT. As protein: CASSLLDRAQPQHF.

This chain joins TRBV12-5 and TRBJ2-1, with no clear D. The CDR3 loop spans 12 amino acids. The V end was cut by 5 bases, the J end by 8 bases, with 10 bases between. CDR1 and CDR2 (germline): LGHNT, FRNRAP. Here the CDR3 reads CASGQNFDEQFF. In DNA form, the CDR3 reads TGTGCTAGTGGTCAGAACTTCGATGAGCAGTTCTTC. The variable domain in full, completed from reference TRBV12-5 and TRBJ2-1, reads DARVTQTPRHKVTEMGQEVTMRCQPILGHNTVFWYRQTMMQGLELLAYFRNRAPLDDSGMPKDRFSAEMPDATLATLKIQPSEPRDSAVYFCASGQNFDEQFFGPGTRLTVL.

The chain employs TRBV21-1 and TRBJ1-3. TRBV21-1 is shown as a pseudogene. The CDR3 consists of 15 residues. The CDR3 nucleotides are TGTGCCAGCAGCACCGATCTAGACTCTGGAAACACCATATATTTT. This gives the protein CASSTDLDSGNTIYF.